This TCR beta chain appears in the sequencing data of a study of T cell responses to AZD1222 COVID-19 vaccine. The CDR3 contains 14 residues. Germline V gene data show CDR1 as KGHSH and CDR2 as LQKENI. V was trimmed by 4 bases and J by 9 bases, leaving 17 bases between them. Assay used: immunoSEQ multiplex PCR; TCRdb lists only in-frame clones, some missing. The sample contains about 92,000 clones, roughly 91% of which appear only once. As regards this clone: The antigen remains undetermined.

General observations from the study: Recipients of AZD1222 seropositive at baseline numbered only five or six. Spike-specific TCR breadth rose after two AZD1222 doses, and depth rose as well. CD4 TCRs linked to vaccination spanned spike, dominating at 160-218 and 743-854.

The sequencing used peripheral blood, collected on day 0 of AZD1222 vaccination. The receptor was isolated from an adult in good health. This sequence joins TRBV18 and TRBJ2-3; D might be TRBD1 (6 bases). CDR3 DNA sequence: TGTGCCAGCTCACTCCCAGTAGAGGGGGAAACGCAGTATTTT. It yields the protein CASSLPVEGETQYF.